What follows describes a single T cell receptor (beta chain). Its antigen is still unknown. The sample belongs to a study of radiotherapy plus CTLA-4 blockade in lung cancer. Notes on the study in general: Some TCR clones had been derived from tumors. These clones expanded in peripheral blood after radiotherapy plus ipilimumab.

Method: immunoSEQ multiplex PCR; TCRdb's copy keeps in-frame clones and lacks some. The sample gives tens of thousands of clones, roughly 60% of which show up once; approximately 17% is in the top ten. Germline CDR1 SGDLS, CDR2 YYNGEE. The CDR3 spans 15 residues. V dropped 0 bases and J dropped 7; count of bases not matched to a gene: 3. The receptor's source is a human donor with non-small cell lung cancer who had a partial response to radiotherapy plus ipilimumab. The sequences come from peripheral blood, collected from a patient treated with radiotherapy plus ipilimumab. The rearrangement uses TRBV9 and TRBJ2-1; 11 bases agree with TRBD2. CDR3 in DNA: TGTGCCAGCAGCGTAGTGGGACTAGCGGCGAATGAGCAGTTCTTC. This encodes CASSVVGLAANEQFF.